Presented here are 22 T cell receptor beta chains from one specimen sequenced in a study of T cell clonotyping in hematopoietic cell transplantation. Repertoires were generated with immunoSEQ multiplex PCR, while TCRdb's copy carries only in-frame clones and drops some. The table has some 9,300 clones, almost 80% seen once. Sequenced material: PBMCs, taken 180 days after allogeneic stem cell transplant. The receptors originated from a male patient between 40 and 50 years old who had an allogeneic stem cell transplant from a related donor, so the T cells may come from the graft donor. Some clones in this sample may be carry-over from other donors' samples.

This chain links TRBV10-3 with TRBJ2-7; 8 bases are a match to TRBD1. The CDR3 runs 11 residues. Trimming removed 8 bases from V and 4 bases from J; junction bases left unmatched: 1. From germline, CDR1 is ENHRY and CDR2 SYGVKD. The CDR3 here is CAIWTGYEQYF. The CDR3 DNA is TGTGCCATCTGGACAGGGTACGAGCAGTACTTC.

The rearrangement uses TRBV6-1 and TRBJ1-5; 10 bases are a match to TRBD1. The CDR3 length is 15 residues. V gave up 6 bases and J gave up 6 bases; unmatched junction bases: 8. Germline V gives CDR1 MNHNS, CDR2 SASEGT. CDR3 residues: CASSWDRGEGQPQHF. CDR3 sequence (DNA): TGTGCCAGCAGCTGGGACAGGGGCGAAGGTCAGCCCCAGCATTTT.

V gene TRBV15 combines with J gene TRBJ1-2; 10 nucleotides agree with TRBD1. Germline CDR1 LNHNV, CDR2 YYDKDF (reference sequence). The CDR3 contains 14 residues. With V trimmed by 6 bases and J by 8 bases, 9 bases remained unmatched. This CDR3 reads CATSVVGTGEGYTF. The CDR3 DNA follows: TGTGCCACCAGTGTCGTCGGGACAGGGGAAGGCTACACCTTC.

This clone was counted a single time. This rearrangement joins TRBV4-2 to TRBJ2-7, with D perhaps matching TRBD1 (7 bases). The ends were cut back, 1 base at V and 4 bases at J, with 20 bases in the middle. Looked up from germline, CDR1 is LGHNA and CDR2 is YNFKEQ. The CDR3 totals 17 residues. DNA of the CDR3: TGTGCCAGCAGCCAAGGCCAAGGCGGGACAGTTGCTTACGAGCAGTACTTC. It yields the protein CASSQGQGGTVAYEQYF.

This clone came up a few times. The J gene is TRBJ1-5, the V gene TRBV19, with 7 bases fitting TRBD1. Germline values: CDR1 LNHDA, CDR2 SQIVND (reference sequence). The CDR3 loop spans 18 amino acids. With 5 bases clipped from V and 1 base from J, the junction kept 14 bases outside the gene matches. The DNA for the CDR3 is TGTGCCAGTAGTTCCATGGGGACAGTTAGTTTAAGCAATCAGCCCCAGCATTTT. Its protein product is CASSSMGTVSLSNQPQHF.

The V gene is TRBV30, the J gene TRBJ1-5; D may be TRBD1 (6 bases). The CDR3 runs to 13 residues. CDR1 is GTSNPN and CDR2 is SVGIG in the germline V gene (reference sequence). Trimming removed 4 bases from V and 6 bases from J, with 13 bases in between. In nucleotides, the CDR3 is TGTGCCTGGAATCGACAAGGGGGTCAGCCCCAGCATTTT. It translates to CAWNRQGGQPQHF.

This clone was detected once. Written as DNA, the CDR3 is TGTGCCAGCAGTCCCGAACAAGGGAGGTCTTTCTTC. This gives the protein CASSPEQGRSFF. The chain is built from TRBV27 and TRBJ2-1; D perhaps matches TRBD2 (6 bases). The ends were cut back, 5 bases at V and 16 bases at J, with 18 bases in the middle. The CDR3 consists of 12 residues. CDR1 and CDR2 from the germline V gene are MNHEY and SMNVEV (reference sequence).

This clone occurred a few times. The V call is TRBV5-4, the J call TRBJ2-2; the match to TRBD1 covers 9 bases. V lost 2 bases to trimming and J lost 1 base; unmatched junction nucleotides: 3. There are 16 residues in the CDR3. Per germline, CDR1 SGHNT and CDR2 YYREEE (reference sequence). The DNA of the CDR3 is TGTGCCAGCAGCTTATGGACAGGGGTGAACACCGGGGAGCTGTTTTTT. It is translated as CASSLWTGVNTGELFF.

V is TRBV4-3 and J is TRBJ1-4; D is undetermined. This CDR3 is 14 amino acids long. Germline V gene sequence: CDR1 LGHNA, CDR2 YSLEER. V lost 0 bases, J lost 7 bases, and 9 bases lay in between. The chain's CDR3 is CASSQEVPGEKLFF. CDR3 sequence (DNA): TGCGCCAGCAGCCAAGAGGTCCCGGGTGAAAAACTGTTTTTT.

The chain recombines TRBV5-1 with TRBJ2-5, with a weak D call TRBD1 (5 bases). The CDR3 runs to 17 residues. Germline-derived CDR1 and CDR2 are SGHRS and YFSETQ. V was shortened by 0 bases and J by 4 bases, with 19 bases between the two germline ends. CDR3 region: CASSLAGSGRLGETQYF. The CDR3 bases are TGCGCCAGCAGCTTGGCCGGGTCAGGGCGCCTTGGAGAGACCCAGTACTTC.

The chain is built from TRBV6-5 and TRBJ2-7; 10 positions match TRBD1. V dropped 6 bases and J dropped 4; count of bases not matched to a gene: 9. The CDR3 covers 15 residues. Germline V gene sequence: CDR1 MNHEY, CDR2 SVGAGI. CDR3 amino acids: CASSQGQGHSYEQYF. The CDR3 DNA reads as TGTGCCAGCAGCCAGGGACAGGGGCACAGTTACGAGCAGTACTTC.

The chain joins TRBV7-6 to TRBJ2-4; D unclear. V lost 1 base to trimming and J lost 1 base, with 11 bases between them. Germline-derived CDR1 and CDR2 are SGHVS and FNYEAQ. The CDR3 runs to 16 residues. CDR3 amino acids: CASSLDRYGAKNIQYF. CDR3 sequence (DNA): TGTGCCAGCAGCTTAGATAGATATGGCGCCAAAAACATTCAGTACTTC.

The rearrangement joins TRBV7-2 to TRBJ2-1; 10 bases line up with TRBD2. The ends lost 5 bases at V and 2 bases at J; junction bases unmatched: 3. Germline V gene sequence: CDR1 SGHTA, CDR2 FQGNSA. This CDR3 contains 15 residues. The CDR3 spells CASSKRGGTYNEQFF. The CDR3 DNA sequence: TGTGCCAGCAGCAAGCGGGGGGGCACCTACAATGAGCAGTTCTTC.

The rearrangement joins TRBV10-2 to TRBJ2-7; weak D call: TRBD1 (6 bases). Germline V gene lookup returns CDR1 WSHSY and CDR2 SAAADI. The V and J ends lost 7 bases and 6 bases respectively, with 16 bases between them. The CDR3 totals 13 residues. CDR3: CASTYRESGEQYF. Written as DNA, the CDR3 is TGCGCCAGCACTTACAGGGAATCAGGCGAGCAGTACTTC.

This clone was counted only a few times. CDR3 region: CASSYQLDRVRYTF. As DNA, the CDR3 is TGTGCCAGCAGTTACCAGCTCGACAGGGTTCGCTACACCTTC. The V gene is TRBV6-6, the J gene TRBJ1-2; 7 bases fit TRBD1. The CDR3 loop spans 14 amino acids. Trimming removed 2 bases from V and 9 bases from J; junction bases left unmatched: 9. CDR1 is MNHNY and CDR2 is SVGAGI in the germline V gene (reference sequence).

V gene TRBV5-4 combines with J gene TRBJ1-1; D is possibly TRBD1 (5 bases). Germline assignment: CDR1 SGHNT and CDR2 YYREEE (reference sequence). The CDR3 extends over 14 amino acids. V was shortened by 2 bases and J by 6 bases, with 14 bases between the two germline ends. This CDR3 reads CASSFGGIFAEAFF. CDR3 nucleotides: TGTGCCAGCAGCTTTGGGGGGATCTTCGCTGAAGCTTTCTTT. Complete variable domain (other parts from reference TRBV5-4 and TRBJ1-1): ETGVTQSPTHLIKTRGQQVTLRCSSQSGHNTVSWYQQALGQGPQFIFQYYREEENGRGNFPPRFSGLQFPNYSSELNVNALELDDSALYLCASSFGGIFAEAFFGQGTRLTVV.

This clone was found once. V and J are TRBV7-2 and TRBJ2-2; unclear D gene. The CDR3 sequence is 17 residues long. V lost 2 bases to trimming and J lost 2 bases, with 15 bases between them. CDR1 and CDR2 from the germline V gene are SGHTA and FQGNSA. This CDR3 reads CASSLRVGQPNTGELFF. Written as DNA, the CDR3 is TGTGCCAGCAGCTTAAGAGTCGGGCAGCCTAACACCGGGGAGCTGTTTTTT.

The chain carries TRBV28 and TRBJ1-1; 8 bases align to TRBD1. Germline V CDR1 and CDR2: MDHEN, SYDVKM. V was clipped by 4 bases and J by 4 bases; unmatched bases: 5. The CDR3 runs to 14 residues. The CDR3 DNA reads as TGTGCCAGCAGTTCAGGGGGCGGGAGCACTGAAGCTTTCTTT. Amino acids: CASSSGGGSTEAFF.

This sequence joins TRBV29-1 and TRBJ1-1; tentative D call: TRBD1 (5 bases). Looked up from germline, CDR1 is SQVTM and CDR2 is ANQGSEA. V was trimmed by 5 bases and J by 1 base, leaving 14 bases between them. The CDR3 length is 14 residues. The CDR3 DNA reads TGCAGCGTTTCAAGGGCAGGGAGGAACACTGAAGCTTTCTTT. It yields the protein CSVSRAGRNTEAFF.

The rearrangement uses TRBV18 and TRBJ1-1, with unresolved D. The CDR3 is 12 residues long. Germline loops: CDR1 KGHSH, CDR2 LQKENI. V lost 3 bases and J 4 bases, leaving 6 bases between the germline ends. CDR3 sequence: CASSPTGTEAFF. Written as DNA, the CDR3 is TGTGCCAGCTCACCGACGGGCACTGAAGCTTTCTTT.

This chain uses TRBV6-5 with TRBJ2-2, with 9 bases matching TRBD1. The CDR3 is 15 residues long. Trimming removed 3 bases from V and 3 bases from J; junction bases left unmatched: 2. CDR1 and CDR2 (germline): MNHEY, SVGAGI. In DNA, the CDR3 is TGTGCCAGCAGTTATGGGGACAGGGACACCGGGGAGCTGTTTTTT. Translation gives CASSYGDRDTGELFF.

The chain employs TRBV11-2 and TRBJ1-5; no clear D. The CDR3 length is 15 residues. The ends were cut back, 5 bases at V and 1 base at J, with 12 bases in the middle. Germline V lookup: CDR1 SGHAT, CDR2 FQNNGV. In DNA, the CDR3 is TGTGCCAGCAGCCACGATCCGGGAAGCAATCAGCCCCAGCATTTT. Its protein product is CASSHDPGSNQPQHF.